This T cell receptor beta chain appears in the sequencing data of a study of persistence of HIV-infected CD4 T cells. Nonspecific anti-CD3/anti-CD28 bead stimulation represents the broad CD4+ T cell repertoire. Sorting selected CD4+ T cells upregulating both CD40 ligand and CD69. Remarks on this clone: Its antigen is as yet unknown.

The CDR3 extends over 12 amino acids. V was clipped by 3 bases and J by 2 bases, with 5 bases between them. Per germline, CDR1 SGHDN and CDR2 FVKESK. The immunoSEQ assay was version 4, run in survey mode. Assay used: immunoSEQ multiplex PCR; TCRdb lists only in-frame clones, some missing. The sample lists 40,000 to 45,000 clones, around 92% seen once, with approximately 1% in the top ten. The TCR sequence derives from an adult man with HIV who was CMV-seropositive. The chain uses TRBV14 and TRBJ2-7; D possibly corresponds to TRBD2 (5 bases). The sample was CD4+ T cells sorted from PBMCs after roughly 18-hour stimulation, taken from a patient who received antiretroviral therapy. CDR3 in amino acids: CASSHGTYEQYF. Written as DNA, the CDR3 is TGTGCCAGCAGCCACGGGACCTACGAGCAGTACTTC. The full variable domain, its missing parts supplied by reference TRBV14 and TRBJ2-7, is EAGVTQFPSHSVIEKGQTVTLRCDPISGHDNLYWYRRVMGKEIKFLLHFVKESKQDESGMPNNRFLAERTGGTYSTLKVQPAELEDSGVYFCASSHGTYEQYFGPGTRLTVT.